The T cell receptor beta chain described here comes from a study of T-cell memory formation after mild COVID-19. This clonotype was recorded a few times. The CDR3 consists of 15 residues. Trimming at V came to 5 bases and at J to 5 bases, leaving 9 bases not matched to a gene. Germline V gives CDR1 SEHNR, CDR2 FQNEAQ (reference sequence). TCRdb re-analysed the 5' RACE reads in MiXCR, keeping a single row per CDR3 protein. The repertoire has under 300,000 distinct CDR3 sequences, about a sixth of them found once; the top ten carry over 20%. The rearrangement joins TRBV7-9 to TRBJ1-2; 9 nucleotides line up with TRBD1. Sequences were obtained from PBMCs or a T cell subset sorted from them (not recorded which). This TCR was recovered from a man younger than 35 who had mild COVID-19 (a few samples of this study predate the infection). Cell type and time point are not known. The CDR3 DNA follows: TGTGCCAGCAGCGCGGGACAGGGCCCCCCATATGGCTACACCTTC. Amino acids: CASSAGQGPPYGYTF.